This T cell receptor beta chain originates from a study of shared clonotypes between healthy human individuals. An assay was performed, and its level was deep. TCRdb's table, derived via immunoSEQ multiplex PCR, lists solely in-frame clones and lacks some. Of fewer than 600,000 clones in the sample, around 78% were seen once. The origin of this receptor is a woman in her thirties or forties in good health. Some clones in this sample may be carry-over from other donors' samples. Sequenced sample: PBMCs.

Written as DNA, the CDR3 is TGTGCCAGCAGCTTGGGCCGCCGGGGCCCATATCCCACAGATACGCAGTATTTT. Its translation is CASSLGRRGPYPTDTQYF. The J gene is TRBJ2-3, the V gene TRBV5-6; D tentatively fits TRBD1 or TRBD2 (5 bases each). Per the germline V gene, CDR1 is SGHDT and CDR2 is YYEEEE. The V and J ends lost 0 bases and 2 bases respectively, with 19 bases between them. The CDR3 runs 18 residues.